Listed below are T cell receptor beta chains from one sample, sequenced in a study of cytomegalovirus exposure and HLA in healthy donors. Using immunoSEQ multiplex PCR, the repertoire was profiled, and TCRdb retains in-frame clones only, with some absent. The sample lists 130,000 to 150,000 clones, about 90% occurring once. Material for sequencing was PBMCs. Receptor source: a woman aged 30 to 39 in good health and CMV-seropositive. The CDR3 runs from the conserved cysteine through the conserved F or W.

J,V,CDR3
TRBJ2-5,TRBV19,CASSSTLQETQYF
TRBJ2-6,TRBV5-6,CASSRVLPGFAGANVLTF
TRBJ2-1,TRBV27,CASNPGTQLREQFF
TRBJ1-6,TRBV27,CASSSLQGASPLHF
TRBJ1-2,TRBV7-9,CASSLAYVRDRGPGYTF
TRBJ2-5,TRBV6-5,CASSSYGTGNQETQYF
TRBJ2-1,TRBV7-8,CASSPGTNVGNEQFF
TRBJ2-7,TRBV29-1,CSVAPPTATYEQYF
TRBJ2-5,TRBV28,CASSASGAQYF
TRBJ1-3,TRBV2,CASGTFSGNTIYF
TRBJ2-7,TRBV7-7,CASSLNSLGEQYF
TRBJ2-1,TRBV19,CASSIGTRSYNEQFF
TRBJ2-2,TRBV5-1,CASSLVAGPGELFF
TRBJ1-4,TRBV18,CASSPPGKTEKLFF
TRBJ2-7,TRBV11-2,CASSLSTGAYEQYF
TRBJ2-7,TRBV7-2,CASSLVTGYVAEQYF
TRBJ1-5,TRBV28,CASSARTGGPTTAQHF
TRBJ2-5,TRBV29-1,CSVERHRRGGGETQYF
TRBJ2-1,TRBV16,CASSHTPGAYNEQFF
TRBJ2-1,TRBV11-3,CASSPSSRNEQFF
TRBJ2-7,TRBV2,CASSEGASGTYEQYF
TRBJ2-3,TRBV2,CASRGLVVNADTQYF
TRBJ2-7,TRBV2,CASSDILAGGEQYF
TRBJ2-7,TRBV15,CATSRVRGTYEQYF
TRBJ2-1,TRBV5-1,CASSLRTQGNIYNEQFF
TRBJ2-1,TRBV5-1,CASSLGLAVYNEQFF
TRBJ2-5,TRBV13,CASSSAGEETQYF
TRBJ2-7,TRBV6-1,CASIGLAGLYEQYF
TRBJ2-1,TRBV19,CASSISPVSYNEQFF
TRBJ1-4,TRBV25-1,CASSPGTGDIEKLFF
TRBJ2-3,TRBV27,CASSLEAGQGTDTQYF
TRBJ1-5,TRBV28,CASSLNRGPSNQPQHF
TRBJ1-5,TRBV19,CASSMDRGRYNQPQHF
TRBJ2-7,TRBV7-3,CASSRAPTYEQYF
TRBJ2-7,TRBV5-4,CASSLRGREGEQYF
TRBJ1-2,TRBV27,CASSPVRDRDYGYTF
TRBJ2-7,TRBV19,CASTPSVRPPGEQYF
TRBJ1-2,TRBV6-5,CASSYSRFTGYGYTF
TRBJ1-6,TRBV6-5,CASSLSGVTFHF
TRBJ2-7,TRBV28,CASSPQLRTSGDYEQYF
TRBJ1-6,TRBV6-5,CASSYSITGNSPLHF
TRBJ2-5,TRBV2,CASRVTSGGRFETQYF
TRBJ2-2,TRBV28,CASSSLGGRAGTGELFF
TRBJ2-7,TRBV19,CASSGGRGGARYEQYF
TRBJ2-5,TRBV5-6,CASSLSQEETQYF
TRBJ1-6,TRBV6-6,CASSYVGGLNSPLHF
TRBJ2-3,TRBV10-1,CASSEAGEGDTQYF
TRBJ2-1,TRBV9,CASSVGSGSGRHNEQFF
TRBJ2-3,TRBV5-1,CASSSGLAGRSDTQYF
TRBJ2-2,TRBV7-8,CASSSYLAGGTSGELFF
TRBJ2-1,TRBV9,CASSVDARTEQFF
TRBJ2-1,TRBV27,CASSFLRGGNNEQFF
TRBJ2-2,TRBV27,CASSLTAGGGRAGELFF
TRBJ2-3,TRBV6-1,CASSGGWGTSTDTQYF
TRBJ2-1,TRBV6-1,CASGGRGIHNEQFF
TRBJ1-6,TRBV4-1,CASSQERGGTPLHF
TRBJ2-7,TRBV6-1,CASSVQTGTSFPYEQYF
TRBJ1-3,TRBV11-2,CASSLVWTGGGNTIYF
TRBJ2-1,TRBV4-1,CASSQLTSGRADEQFF